This T cell receptor beta chain came from a study of CD8+ T cells in alopecia areata. After isolation, RNA underwent reverse transcription to generate cDNA as the sequencing template. Produced via immunoSEQ multiplex PCR; TCRdb's table is partial and in-frame only. The sample has more than 100,000 clones, 53% seen once. CDR3 size: 12 residues. The germline V and J ends were trimmed by 7 bases and 0 bases, with 9 bases remaining between them. Germline CDR1 reads SQVTM; CDR2 reads ANQGSEA. Treatment given: oral pan-JAK inhibitor, 5-10 mg twice daily. The source of this sequence is a human donor with alopecia areata. The chain combines TRBV29-1 with TRBJ1-1; possibly TRBD1 for D (5 bases). Material: CD4+ T cells sorted from blood, obtained at week 4, from a patient treated with tofacitinib. CDR3 in amino acids: CSASDMNTEAFF. CDR3 in DNA: TGCAGCGCTTCGGACATGAACACTGAAGCTTTCTTT.